This TCR beta chain was sequenced for a study of regulatory T cells in long-lasting Graves disease. At the level of the study: Persistent cases took antithyroid drugs over 5 years and stayed TSH receptor antibody positive.

Building of the TCR beta libraries involved iRepertoire HTBI primers and Arm-PCR of CDR3 regions. In TCRdb, the multiplex PCR reads were re-called with MiXCR into one record per CDR3 protein. The table shows roughly 450,000 distinct CDR3 sequences, with more than 20% occurring only once. Findings and caveats of the study: Peripheral blood was the sole material, not thyroid tissue.

Time point given: persistent/refractory GD, antithyroid drugs over 5 years with positive TRAb. There was RNA extracted from PBMCs, and the TCR library was made from it. V lost 7 bases, J lost 1 base, and 9 bases stayed unmatched. The germline gives CDR1 WSHSY, CDR2 SAAADI. The CDR3 extends over 15 amino acids. This clonotype came up many times. Its antigen is not known. Sample: peripheral blood mononuclear cells (PBMCs), taken when the disease was refractory, from a patient treated with antithyroid drugs. The TCR originated in a female donor with Graves disease. The V gene is TRBV10-2, the J gene TRBJ1-2, with 7 bases that match TRBD1. The CDR3, as DNA: TGCGCCAGCACTCAGGGGACAGCGATTAACTATGGCTACACCTTC. Translating it yields CASTQGTAINYGYTF.